This TCR beta chain was observed in a study of shared clonotypes between healthy human individuals. Findings and caveats of the study: With a few donors compared, around 5% of naive CD4 clonotypes were shared.

This clone was found once. Its antigen remains unidentified. The CDR3 consists of 14 residues. Trimming stripped 5 bases from V and 1 base from J, with 10 bases between. Germline V gives CDR1 SGHTA, CDR2 FQGNSA. The repertoire was sequenced with immunoSEQ multiplex PCR; TCRdb's copy has only in-frame clones and lacks some. This table has roughly 200,000 clones, approximately 61% appearing once. The TCR was taken from a man aged 30 to 45 in good health. The specimen was memory CD4+ T cells sorted from blood. Subset here: CD45RA-negative fraction. The chain recombines TRBV7-2 with TRBJ2-3, with no clear D. The CDR3 DNA follows: TGTGCCAGCAGCCAAACTCACGGCACAGATACGCAGTATTTT. Amino acid sequence: CASSQTHGTDTQYF.